The next 15 T cell receptor beta chains were all read from a single sample in a study of cytomegalovirus exposure and HLA in healthy donors. The PCR made use of 60 Vbeta and 13 Jbeta primers. Assay: immunoSEQ multiplex PCR; the TCRdb copy retains only in-frame clones and omits some. The sample has about 160,000 clones, about 81% seen once. Sequencing was performed on PBMCs. Receptors originate from a woman between 45 and 60 years old in good health and CMV-seropositive.

The J gene is TRBJ1-1, the V gene TRBV19; 8 bases are a match to TRBD1. The germline gives CDR1 LNHDA, CDR2 SQIVND (reference sequence). After removal of 5 bases from V and 2 bases from J, the junction contained 1 base not matched to a gene. The CDR3 is 13 amino acids. The CDR3 protein is CASSGQGNTEAFF. In DNA form, the CDR3 reads TGTGCCAGTAGTGGACAGGGAAACACTGAAGCTTTCTTT.

The rearrangement uses TRBV18 and TRBJ2-3, with 7 bases matching TRBD2. This CDR3 spans 15 amino acids. CDR1 and CDR2 (germline): KGHSH, LQKENI. Germline trimming cut 1 base from V and 3 bases from J; bases unmatched to any gene: 4. This CDR3 is CASSPLTSRTDTQYF. The CDR3 region has the DNA TGTGCCAGCTCACCACTGACTAGCCGGACAGATACGCAGTATTTT.

This clone was recorded a few times. The rearrangement joins TRBV6-5 to TRBJ1-4; 10 bases are a match to TRBD1. Unmatched junction bases numbered 4, after V lost 5 bases and J lost 4 bases. The CDR3 has 15 residues. Germline-derived CDR1 and CDR2 are MNHEY and SVGAGI. CDR3 nucleotides: TGTGCCAGCAGTGGGACAGGGGCAGATAATGAAAAACTGTTTTTT. This gives the protein CASSGTGADNEKLFF.

The chain couples TRBV6-4 to TRBJ2-5; possible D gene TRBD2, 5 bases. This CDR3 has 12 residues. V lost 8 bases and J 4 bases, leaving 11 bases between the germline ends. CDR1 and CDR2 from the germline V gene are MRHNA and SNTAGT. The CDR3 region is CASDSRGETQYF. In nucleotides, the CDR3 is TGTGCCAGCGATTCCCGGGGAGAGACCCAGTACTTC.

This rearrangement joins TRBV6-1 to TRBJ2-1; D uncertain. V shed 7 bases and J shed 6 bases, with 10 bases lying between them. CDR1 and CDR2 (germline): MNHNS, SASEGT. The CDR3 has 12 amino acids. The CDR3 loop reads CASMRYINEQFF. The CDR3 nucleotides are TGTGCCAGCATGCGATATATCAATGAGCAGTTCTTC.

The V gene is TRBV19, the J gene TRBJ2-1; tentative D call: TRBD2 (7 bases). CDR1 and CDR2 (germline): LNHDA, SQIVND (reference sequence). Trimming pared 9 bases from V and 4 bases from J, leaving 16 bases between. The CDR3 length is 14 residues. CDR3 DNA sequence: TGTGCCAGCGAACGGGGGGCAGGTTACAATGAGCAGTTCTTC. It is translated as CASERGAGYNEQFF.

The chain combines TRBV2 with TRBJ1-2; D is possibly TRBD1 (5 bases). The V end lost 8 bases, the J end lost 7 bases, and 17 bases lay between the germline ends. The CDR3 runs 13 residues. Per the germline V gene, CDR1 is SNHLY and CDR2 is FYNNEI. The CDR3 loop reads CASEGLPVGGYTF. DNA for the CDR3: TGTGCCAGCGAGGGACTCCCGGTGGGTGGCTACACCTTC.

The chain employs TRBV14 and TRBJ1-2, with TRBD1 as a possible D gene (6 bases). The V gene lost 4 bases and the J gene lost 4 bases, with 10 bases spanning the gap. The CDR3 is 13 amino acids. Germline V gene data show CDR1 as SGHDN and CDR2 as FVKESK. In nucleotides, the CDR3 is TGTGCCAGCAGCCGGCAGGGGAGCTATGGCTACACCTTC. Its translation is CASSRQGSYGYTF.

This sequence joins TRBV9 and TRBJ1-3; 10 bases fit TRBD1. Losses at the gene ends were 1 base for V and 8 bases for J; bases not matched to a gene: 6. Germline V lookup: CDR1 SGDLS, CDR2 YYNGEE. The CDR3 is made up of 15 amino acids. CDR3 nucleotides: TGTGCCAGCAGCGTATCTGGGACAGGGGCTGACACCATATATTTT. This gives the protein CASSVSGTGADTIYF.

The V gene is TRBV10-3, the J gene TRBJ2-4; 7 nucleotides align to TRBD1. This CDR3 contains 14 residues. Germline CDR1 and CDR2: ENHRY and SYGVKD. V was clipped by 6 bases and J by 5 bases; unmatched bases: 7. The CDR3: CAISASGTENIQYF. The CDR3 nucleotides are TGTGCCATCAGCGCTTCCGGGACAGAAAACATTCAGTACTTC.

This clone was recorded a few times. The V gene is TRBV2, the J gene TRBJ2-5, with a weak D call TRBD2 (6 bases). V lost 5 bases, J lost 2 bases, and 9 bases lay in between. Germline V gives CDR1 SNHLY, CDR2 FYNNEI. The CDR3 extends over 13 amino acids. In DNA form, the CDR3 reads TGTGCCAGCAGTCTTCGGGGGCAAGAGACCCAGTACTTC. Encoded protein: CASSLRGQETQYF.

CDR3 sequence (DNA): TGTGCCAGCAGCGTAGGAGCGTCAGGGGCCGTAAATGAAAAACTGTTTTTT. Encoded protein: CASSVGASGAVNEKLFF. This rearrangement joins TRBV9 to TRBJ1-4, with a weak D call TRBD1 (6 bases). Trimming pared 0 bases from V and 5 bases from J, leaving 17 bases between. CDR1 SGDLS and CDR2 YYNGEE come from the germline V gene. CDR3 length: 17 amino acids.

V is TRBV5-1 and J is TRBJ2-7; 7 nucleotides match TRBD1. With 5 bases clipped from V and 6 bases from J, the junction kept 8 bases outside the gene matches. From germline, CDR1 is SGHRS and CDR2 YFSETQ. The CDR3 covers 13 residues. The CDR3 region is CASRTGTAGEQYF. The CDR3 bases are TGCGCCAGCAGGACCGGGACAGCCGGCGAGCAGTACTTC. Together with reference TRBV5-1 and TRBJ2-7, the CDR3 gives the full variable domain: KAGVTQTPRYLIKTRGQQVTLSCSPISGHRSVSWYQQTPGQGLQFLFEYFSETQRNKGNFPGRFSGRQFSNSRSEMNVSTLELGDSALYLCASRTGTAGEQYFGPGTRLTVT.

This clone occurred once. DNA for the CDR3: TGCGCCAGCAGCCCGGGACAGCAGACCCTAAATTCACCCCTCCACTTT. Amino acid sequence: CASSPGQQTLNSPLHF. The rearrangement joins TRBV5-1 to TRBJ1-6; 7 bases fit TRBD1. CDR3 length: 16 residues. Losses at the gene ends were 4 bases for V and 7 bases for J; bases not matched to a gene: 11. CDR1 and CDR2 (germline): SGHRS, YFSETQ.

This chain uses TRBV7-3 with TRBJ1-6, with unresolved D. Trimming removed 4 bases at V and 6 bases at J, with 7 bases between. The length of the CDR3 is 13 residues. In germline, CDR1 is SGHTA, CDR2 FQGTGA. The CDR3 bases are TGTGCCAGCAGCTCCGGTCCTAATTCACCCCTCCACTTT. It specifies CASSSGPNSPLHF.